The 9 T cell receptor beta chains below all came from one sample that was sequenced in a study of T-cell reconstitution after alpha-beta-depleted transplantation in children. Molecular barcoding with unique molecular identifiers was used for the TCRbeta library. One entry per CDR3 protein, called by TCRdb with MiXCR from the PCR reads. There are fewer than 700,000 distinct CDR3 sequences in the sample; roughly 13% occur only once, and 2% to 2.5% lies in the top ten. The material sequenced was PBMCs, mostly from graft donor cells, taken 360 days after TCRalphabeta/CD19-depleted stem cell transplant. Source of these receptors: a male patient under 18 who had a stem cell transplant for acute myeloid leukemia, so the T cells may come from the graft donor.

This clonotype was recorded many times. This chain connects TRBV29-1 to TRBJ2-1, with 8 nucleotides matching TRBD2. Unmatched junction bases numbered 8, after V lost 5 bases and J lost 5 bases. Germline V gene lookup returns CDR1 SQVTM and CDR2 ANQGSEA. The CDR3 covers 14 residues. For the CDR3, the DNA is TGCAGCGTTTCCGCCGGGACTAGTAACAATGAGCAGTTCTTC. It specifies CSVSAGTSNNEQFF.

In DNA form, the CDR3 reads TGTGCCAGCAGCACGGCAGGGGGGCCCCGGGGTCACGAGCAGTACTTC. It yields the protein CASSTAGGPRGHEQYF. V is TRBV5-6 and J is TRBJ2-7, with TRBD1 as a possible D gene (7 bases). Per germline, CDR1 SGHDT and CDR2 YYEEEE. This CDR3 has 16 amino acids. Trimming left V 4 bases short and J 5 bases short, with 22 bases between.

This clonotype came up a few times. This sequence joins TRBV18 and TRBJ2-5, with unresolved D. CDR1 is KGHSH and CDR2 is LQKENI in the germline V gene. Trimming took off 5 bases at V and 1 base at J, with 8 bases between the two ends. The CDR3 has 13 residues. CDR3 nucleotides: TGTGCCAGCTCATCGGAAATCCAAGAGACCCAGTACTTC. Translating it yields CASSSEIQETQYF.

J is TRBJ1-1 and V is TRBV3-1, with 7 bases that match TRBD1. Germline trimming cut 4 bases from V and 3 bases from J; bases unmatched to any gene: 5. The CDR3 consists of 14 residues. From germline, CDR1 is LGHDT and CDR2 YNNKEL (reference sequence). CDR3 amino acids: CASSPPGQHTEAFF. CDR3 DNA sequence: TGTGCCAGCAGCCCCCCGGGACAGCACACTGAAGCTTTCTTT.

This clonotype appeared a few times. J is TRBJ2-1 and V is TRBV28; a weak D match, TRBD2 (6 bases). Germline loops: CDR1 MDHEN, CDR2 SYDVKM. The ends were cut back, 3 bases at V and 7 bases at J, with 13 bases in the middle. The CDR3 has 14 residues. This chain's CDR3 is CASSFPLALNEQFF. CDR3 in DNA: TGTGCCAGCAGTTTCCCCCTAGCGCTTAATGAGCAGTTCTTC.

This clonotype turned up a few times. V and J are TRBV28 and TRBJ2-7, with a tentative D call TRBD1 (6 bases). The CDR3 is 15 residues long. Trimming cost V 6 bases and J 2 bases, with 17 bases left between them. CDR1 MDHEN and CDR2 SYDVKM come from the germline V gene. This CDR3 is CASSVQSGAAYEQYF. The CDR3 DNA sequence: TGTGCCAGCAGCGTCCAGTCAGGGGCCGCCTACGAGCAGTACTTC. The variable domain in full, with the rest retrieved from reference TRBV28 and TRBJ2-7, is DVKVTQSSRYLVKRTGEKVFLECVQDMDHENMFWYRQDPGLGLRLIYFSYDVKMKEKGDIPEGYSVSREKKERFSLILESASTNQTSMYLCASSVQSGAAYEQYFGPGTRLTVT.

V gene TRBV29-1 combines with J gene TRBJ2-2; TRBD1 might be the D (6 bases). This CDR3 comprises 14 residues. Per germline, CDR1 SQVTM and CDR2 ANQGSEA. The ends were cut back, 4 bases at V and 1 base at J, with 10 bases in the middle. The CDR3 reads CSVGGQVNTGELFF. CDR3 coding DNA: TGCAGCGTTGGGGGGCAAGTGAACACCGGGGAGCTGTTTTTT.

In its sample, this clonotype was seen a few times. The CDR3 reads CASRASGRAVNEQYF. CDR3 coding DNA: TGTGCCAGCAGGGCAAGCGGGAGGGCCGTAAACGAGCAGTACTTC. The chain couples TRBV28 to TRBJ2-7; 10 bases match TRBD2. This CDR3 contains 15 residues. J gave up 5 bases and V 6 bases, and 10 bases lay outside the gene matches. The germline gives CDR1 MDHEN, CDR2 SYDVKM.

This clonotype showed up just a few times. The CDR3 nucleotides are TGTGCCAGCAAGTTGCGGGGGATGATGACTGAAGCTTTCTTT. The encoded protein is CASKLRGMMTEAFF. This chain joins TRBV2 and TRBJ1-1; TRBD1 might be the D (5 bases). The germline V gene has CDR1 SNHLY and CDR2 FYNNEI. V was cut by 7 bases and J by 5 bases, with 17 bases left in between. CDR3 length equals 14 residues.